This TCR beta chain emerged from a study of cytomegalovirus exposure and HLA in healthy donors. As for the study in general: T cells numbering around 180 million yielded more than 100 million unique TCR beta sequences in an earlier analysis. Study observations and caveats: Later analysis demonstrated an association between a missense DCLRE1C variant and TCR beta V- and J-gene trimming.

A multiplex PCR was run with 60 Vbeta primers and 13 Jbeta primers. Clones were read by immunoSEQ multiplex PCR, and TCRdb kept only the in-frame ones, dropping some. The sample has about 160,000 clones, roughly 84% seen once. Deletions cut 0 bases from V and 0 bases from J, with 15 bases between. Germline loops: CDR1 KGHSH, CDR2 LQKENI. The CDR3 sequence is 18 residues long. As concerns this clone: Its antigen is unknown.

This TCR was sampled from a man between 25 and 39 years old in good health and CMV-seronegative. The V and J genes are TRBV18 and TRBJ2-4; possible D gene TRBD2, 6 bases. Input material: PBMCs. Here the CDR3 DNA reads TGTGCCAGCTCACCACCCTCCCGGGAGAGCTTAGCCAAAAACATTCAGTACTTC. It is translated as CASSPPSRESLAKNIQYF.